This record looks at one TCR beta chain sequence and its context. The data belong to a study of technical replicates of blood from a few donors. CDR3 length: 15 amino acids. Trimming cost V 5 bases and J 4 bases; bases outside gene matches: 8. CDR1 is SGHTA, CDR2 FQGNSA, per germline. Assay used: immunoSEQ multiplex PCR; TCRdb lists only in-frame clones, some missing. The data hold roughly 80,000 clones, with approximately 90% observed a single time. Sequenced input: T cells isolated from PBMCs. The V gene is TRBV7-2, the J gene TRBJ2-7; 10 nucleotides line up with TRBD2. The TCR comes from a human donor in good health. Written as DNA, the CDR3 is TGTGCCAGCAGCCTTCCGGGACTAGCGAGGTACGAGCAGTACTTC. It translates to CASSLPGLARYEQYF. The full variable domain, its missing parts supplied by reference TRBV7-2 and TRBJ2-7, is GAGVSQSPSNKVTEKGKDVELRCDPISGHTALYWYRQSLGQGLEFLIYFQGNSAPDKSGLPSDRFSAERTGGSVSTLTIQRTQQEDSAVYLCASSLPGLARYEQYFGPGTRLTVT.